In this sample, the clone carrying this T cell receptor beta chain turned up a few times. The data were taken from a study of blood T cell repertoires in COVID-19. V lost 4 bases to trimming and J lost 2 bases, with 8 bases between them. Germline CDR1 SQVTM, CDR2 ANQGSEA. CDR3 size: 12 residues. The table came from immunoSEQ multiplex PCR; TCRdb's copy has only in-frame clones and leaves some out. The data contain fewer than 130,000 clones, around 76% of them singletons. Sequencing was carried out using peripheral blood. The J gene is TRBJ2-5, the V gene TRBV29-1, with D possibly being TRBD1 (5 bases). This TCR came from a woman of 80 years or more with acute or convalescent COVID-19. The CDR3 DNA sequence: TGCAGCGTTGGGGCAGGGCAAGAGACCCAGTACTTC. It encodes CSVGAGQETQYF.